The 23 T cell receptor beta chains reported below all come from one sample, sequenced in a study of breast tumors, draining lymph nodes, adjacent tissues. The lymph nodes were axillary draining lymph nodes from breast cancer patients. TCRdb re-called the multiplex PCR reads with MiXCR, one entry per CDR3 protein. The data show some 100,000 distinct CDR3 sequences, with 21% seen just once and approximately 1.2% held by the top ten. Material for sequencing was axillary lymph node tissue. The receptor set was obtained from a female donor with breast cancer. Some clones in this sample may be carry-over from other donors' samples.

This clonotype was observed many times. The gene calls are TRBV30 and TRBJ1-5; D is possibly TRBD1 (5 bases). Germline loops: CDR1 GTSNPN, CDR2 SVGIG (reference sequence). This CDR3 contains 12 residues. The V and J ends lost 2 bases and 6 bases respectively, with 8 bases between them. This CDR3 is CAWSFRGQPQHF. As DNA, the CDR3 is TGTGCCTGGAGTTTTAGGGGTCAGCCCCAGCATTTT.

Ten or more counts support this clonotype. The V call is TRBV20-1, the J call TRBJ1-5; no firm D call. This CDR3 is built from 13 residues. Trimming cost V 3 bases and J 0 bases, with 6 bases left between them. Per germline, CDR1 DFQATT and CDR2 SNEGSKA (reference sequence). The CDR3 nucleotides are TGCAGTGCTAGGGCCGTTAGCAATCAGCCCCAGCATTTT. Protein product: CSARAVSNQPQHF.

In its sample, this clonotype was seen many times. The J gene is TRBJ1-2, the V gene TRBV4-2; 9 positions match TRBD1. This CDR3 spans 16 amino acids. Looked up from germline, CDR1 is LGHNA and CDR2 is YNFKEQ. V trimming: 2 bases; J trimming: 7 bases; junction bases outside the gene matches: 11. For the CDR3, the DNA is TGTGCCAGCAGCCAAATACCCTCGGGACAGGGCTCTGGCTACACCTTC. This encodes CASSQIPSGQGSGYTF.

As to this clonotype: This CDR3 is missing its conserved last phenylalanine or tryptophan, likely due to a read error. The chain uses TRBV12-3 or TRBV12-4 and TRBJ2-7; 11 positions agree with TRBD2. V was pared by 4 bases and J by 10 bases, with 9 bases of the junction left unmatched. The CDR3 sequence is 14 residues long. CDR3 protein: CASSSTSGALKQYP. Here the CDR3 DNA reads TGTGCCAGCAGTTCGACTAGCGGGGCCTTAAAACAGTACCCC.

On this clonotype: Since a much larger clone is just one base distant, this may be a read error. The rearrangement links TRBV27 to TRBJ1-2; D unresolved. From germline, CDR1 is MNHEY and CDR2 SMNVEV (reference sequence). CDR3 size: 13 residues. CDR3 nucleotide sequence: TGTGCCAGCAGCCACGGCAGTGACTATGGCCACACCTTC. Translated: CASSHGSDYGHTF.

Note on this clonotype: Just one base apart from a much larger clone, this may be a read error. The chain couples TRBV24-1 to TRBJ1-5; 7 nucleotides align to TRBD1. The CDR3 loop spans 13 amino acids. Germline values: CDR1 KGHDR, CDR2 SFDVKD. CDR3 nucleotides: TGTACCACCACCAGGGGGATTTGGCAGCCCCAGCATTTT. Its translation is CTTTRGIWQPQHF.

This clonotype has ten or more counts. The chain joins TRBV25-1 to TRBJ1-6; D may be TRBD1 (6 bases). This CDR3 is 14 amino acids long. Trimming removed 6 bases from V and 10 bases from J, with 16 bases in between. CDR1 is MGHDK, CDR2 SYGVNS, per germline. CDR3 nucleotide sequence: TGTGCCAGCAGGGCGGACAGTAACCACTCACCCCTCCACTTT. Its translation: CASRADSNHSPLHF.

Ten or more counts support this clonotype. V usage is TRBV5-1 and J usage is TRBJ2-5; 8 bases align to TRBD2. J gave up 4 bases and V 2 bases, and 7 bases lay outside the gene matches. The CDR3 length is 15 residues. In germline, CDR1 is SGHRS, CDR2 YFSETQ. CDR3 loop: CASSLRGGEAETQYF. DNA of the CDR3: TGCGCCAGCAGCTTACGGGGGGGTGAGGCAGAGACCCAGTACTTC.

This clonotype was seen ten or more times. For the CDR3, the DNA is TGTGCCAGCAGCCCCAGGGTGTCCGGGGAGCTGTTTTTT. Translated, it gives CASSPRVSGELFF. This chain links TRBV6-5 with TRBJ2-2; a weak D match, TRBD1 (5 bases). Germline V CDR1 and CDR2: MNHEY, SVGAGI. Deletions cut 6 bases from V and 6 bases from J, with 11 bases between. There are 13 residues in the CDR3.

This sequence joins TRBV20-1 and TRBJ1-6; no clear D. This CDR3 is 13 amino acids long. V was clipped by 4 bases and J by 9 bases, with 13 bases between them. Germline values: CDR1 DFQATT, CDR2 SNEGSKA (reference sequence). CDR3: CSAIAGPSSPLHF. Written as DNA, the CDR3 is TGCAGTGCTATCGCAGGACCTAGTTCACCCCTCCACTTT.

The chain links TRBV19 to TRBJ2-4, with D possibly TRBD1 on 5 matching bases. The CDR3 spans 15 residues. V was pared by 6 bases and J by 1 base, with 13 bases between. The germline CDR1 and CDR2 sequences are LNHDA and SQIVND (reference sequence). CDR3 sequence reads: CASRALGVAKNIQYF. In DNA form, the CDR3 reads TGTGCCAGTAGGGCCCTAGGGGTGGCCAAAAACATTCAGTACTTC.

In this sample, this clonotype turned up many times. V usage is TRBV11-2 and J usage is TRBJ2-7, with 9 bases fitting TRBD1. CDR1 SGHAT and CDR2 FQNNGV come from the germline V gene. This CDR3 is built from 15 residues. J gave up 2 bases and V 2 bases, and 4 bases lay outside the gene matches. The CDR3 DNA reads TGTGCCAGCAGCTTAATCCGGACAGGGGCCTACGAGCAGTACTTC. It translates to CASSLIRTGAYEQYF.

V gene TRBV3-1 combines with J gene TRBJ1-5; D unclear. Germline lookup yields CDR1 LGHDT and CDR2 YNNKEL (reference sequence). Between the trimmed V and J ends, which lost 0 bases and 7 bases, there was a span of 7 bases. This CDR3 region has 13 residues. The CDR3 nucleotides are TGTGCCAGCAGCCAAGACAGTGGACAGCCCCAGCATTTT. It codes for CASSQDSGQPQHF.

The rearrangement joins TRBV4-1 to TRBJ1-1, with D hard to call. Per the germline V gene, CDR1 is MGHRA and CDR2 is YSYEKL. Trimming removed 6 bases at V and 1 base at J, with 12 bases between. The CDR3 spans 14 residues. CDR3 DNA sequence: TGCGCCAGCAGGGTCGTTATGGGGAACACTGAAGCTTTCTTT. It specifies CASRVVMGNTEAFF.

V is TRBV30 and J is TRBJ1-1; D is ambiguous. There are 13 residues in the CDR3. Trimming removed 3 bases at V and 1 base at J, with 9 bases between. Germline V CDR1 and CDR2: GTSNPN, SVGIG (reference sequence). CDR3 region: CAWSGNANTEAFF. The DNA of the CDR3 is TGTGCCTGGAGCGGTAACGCGAACACTGAAGCTTTCTTT.

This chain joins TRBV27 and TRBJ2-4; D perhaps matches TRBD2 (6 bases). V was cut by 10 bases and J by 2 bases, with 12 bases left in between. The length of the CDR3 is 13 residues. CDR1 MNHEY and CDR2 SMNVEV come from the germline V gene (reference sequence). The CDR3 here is CAIGGDSKNIQYF. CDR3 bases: TGTGCCATCGGAGGGGACTCCAAAAACATTCAGTACTTC.

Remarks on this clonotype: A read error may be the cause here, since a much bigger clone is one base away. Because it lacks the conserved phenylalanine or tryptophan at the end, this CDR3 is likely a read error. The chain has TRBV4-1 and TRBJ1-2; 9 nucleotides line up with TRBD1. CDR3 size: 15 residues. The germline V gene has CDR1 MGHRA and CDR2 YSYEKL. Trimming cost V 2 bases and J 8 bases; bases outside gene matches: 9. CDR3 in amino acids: CASSQTGQGAWGYTL. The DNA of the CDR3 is TGCGCCAGCAGCCAAACGGGACAGGGCGCCTGGGGCTACACCCTC.

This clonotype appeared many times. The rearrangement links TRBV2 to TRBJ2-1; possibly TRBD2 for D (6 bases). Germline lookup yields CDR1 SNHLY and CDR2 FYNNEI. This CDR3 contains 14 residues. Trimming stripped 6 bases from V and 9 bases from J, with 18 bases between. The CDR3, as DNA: TGTGCCAGCAGGTCCGCAGGAGCGGGTAGTGAGCAGTTCTTC. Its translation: CASRSAGAGSEQFF.

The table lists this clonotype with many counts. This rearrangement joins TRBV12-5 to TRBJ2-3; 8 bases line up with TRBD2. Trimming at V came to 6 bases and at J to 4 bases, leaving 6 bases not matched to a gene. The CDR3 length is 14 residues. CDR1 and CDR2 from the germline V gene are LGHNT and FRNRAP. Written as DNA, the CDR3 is TGTGCTAGTGGCTCAAGCGGGGGCGCAGATACGCAGTATTTT. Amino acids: CASGSSGGADTQYF.

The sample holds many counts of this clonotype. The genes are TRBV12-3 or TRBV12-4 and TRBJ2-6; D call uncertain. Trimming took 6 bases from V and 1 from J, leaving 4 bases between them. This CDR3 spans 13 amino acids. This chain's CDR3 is CASRLSGANVLTF. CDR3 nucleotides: TGTGCCAGCAGACTATCTGGGGCCAACGTCCTGACTTTC.

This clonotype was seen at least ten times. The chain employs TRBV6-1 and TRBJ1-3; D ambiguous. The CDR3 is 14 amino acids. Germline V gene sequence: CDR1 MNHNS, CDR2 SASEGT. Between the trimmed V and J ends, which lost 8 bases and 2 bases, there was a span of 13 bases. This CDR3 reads CASRTSRAGNTIYF. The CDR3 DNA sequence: TGTGCCAGCCGAACCTCCCGGGCTGGAAACACCATATATTTT.

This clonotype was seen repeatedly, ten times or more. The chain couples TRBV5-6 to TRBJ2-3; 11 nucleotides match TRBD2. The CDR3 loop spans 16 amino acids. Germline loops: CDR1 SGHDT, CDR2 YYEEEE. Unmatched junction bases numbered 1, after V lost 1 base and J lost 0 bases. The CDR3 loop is CASSLRLAGSTDTQYF. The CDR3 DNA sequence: TGTGCCAGCAGCTTGAGACTAGCGGGGAGCACAGATACGCAGTATTTT.

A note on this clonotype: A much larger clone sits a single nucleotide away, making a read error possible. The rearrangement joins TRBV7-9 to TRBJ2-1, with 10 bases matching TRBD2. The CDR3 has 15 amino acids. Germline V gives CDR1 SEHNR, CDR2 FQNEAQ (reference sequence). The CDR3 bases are TGTGCCAGCAACTTAGGGCTAGCGGGAGACAATGAGCAGTTCTTC. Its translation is CASNLGLAGDNEQFF.